The 29 T cell receptor beta chains given below trace back to one sample, sequenced in a study of blood T cells in healthy people across ages. A second PCR of about 6 to 11 cycles used a sample-barcoded 5' primer and a J-beta primer mix. TCRdb redid the calling of the 5' RACE reads with MiXCR, one entry per CDR3 protein. The sample records about 640,000 distinct CDR3 sequences, approximately 30% being singletons. Sequencing was carried out using blood. These receptors all stem from an elderly woman in good health.

This clonotype was counted at least ten times. The gene calls are TRBV9 and TRBJ1-2; 12 bases fit TRBD1. Germline-derived CDR1 and CDR2 are SGDLS and YYNGEE. J lost 5 bases, V lost 3 bases, and 5 bases had no gene match. This CDR3 is 15 amino acids long. The CDR3 spells CASSGDRGRLYGYTF. CDR3 coding DNA: TGTGCCAGCAGCGGGGACAGGGGGCGGTTGTATGGCTACACCTTC.

With respect to this clonotype: This may be a read error, as it is one base from a much larger clone. This rearrangement joins TRBV27 to TRBJ2-7; possibly TRBD2 for D (6 bases). The better agreement between TRBJ2-5 and the DNA end casts doubt on the J call. This CDR3 comprises 14 residues. Germline CDR1 reads MNHEY; CDR2 reads SMNVEV (reference sequence). CDR3 residues: CASSVRGVAKTQYF. CDR3 DNA: TGTGCCAGCAGTGTTCGCGGGGTTGCGAAGACCCAGTACTTC.

This clonotype was seen ten or more times. The chain employs TRBV11-2 and TRBJ2-3; either TRBD1 or TRBD2 may supply D (7 bases each). There are 15 residues in the CDR3. V dropped 4 bases and J dropped 2 bases, with 13 bases sitting between them. Germline CDR1 and CDR2: SGHAT and FQNNGV. The CDR3 region has the DNA TGTGCCAGCAGCTCCCAGGGGGGGATCACAGATACGCAGTATTTT. Amino acids: CASSSQGGITDTQYF.

This clonotype was detected ten times or more. The chain has TRBV5-1 and TRBJ2-7; 9 bases align to TRBD2. V gave up 0 bases and J gave up 2 bases; unmatched junction bases: 12. Germline CDR1 and CDR2: SGHRS and YFSETQ. This CDR3 contains 18 residues. For the CDR3, the DNA is TGCGCCAGCAGCTTGGCTCTAGCGGGGCCTTTGTGGGCCTACGAGCAGTACTTC. It is translated as CASSLALAGPLWAYEQYF.

Note on this clonotype: At one of its ends the junction is not consistent with the germline gene, which may arise from a read error. This chain links TRBV5-4 with TRBJ2-5, with a weak D call TRBD1 (6 bases). CDR3 length: 14 residues. Germline V gene sequence: CDR1 SGHNT, CDR2 YYREEE (reference sequence). The CDR3: CAGSDGTRQEAQYF. The CDR3 coding sequence is TGTGCCGGCAGCGACGGGACACGCCAAGAGGCCCAGTACTTC.

This clonotype was detected ten times or more. The V call is TRBV5-5, the J call TRBJ1-5, with TRBD1 matching over 9 bases. The trim removed 4 bases at V and 6 bases at J, leaving 8 bases unmatched. The CDR3 sequence is 15 residues long. In germline, CDR1 is SGHKS, CDR2 YYEKEE (reference sequence). CDR3 loop: CASSPWTGAGQPQHF. For the CDR3, the DNA is TGTGCCAGCAGCCCATGGACAGGGGCGGGTCAGCCCCAGCATTTT.

The table lists this clonotype with many counts. The rearrangement links TRBV27 to TRBJ2-7; TRBD2 might be the D (6 bases). CDR3 length: 14 residues. V was pared by 6 bases and J by 0 bases, with 12 bases between. CDR1 and CDR2 from the germline V gene are MNHEY and SMNVEV (reference sequence). CDR3 in DNA: TGTGCCAGCAGATTCAGGGAGGACTCCTACGAGCAGTACTTC. As protein: CASRFREDSYEQYF.

CDR3 sequence: CAWNLIQGEAEAFF. CDR3 nucleotide sequence: TGTGCCTGGAACCTAATCCAGGGGGAGGCTGAAGCTTTCTTT. J is TRBJ1-1 and V is TRBV30, with 7 nucleotides matching TRBD1. Per the germline V gene, CDR1 is GTSNPN and CDR2 is SVGIG (reference sequence). The V gene end was trimmed by 4 bases and the J gene end by 6 bases; junction bases not matched to a gene: 11. The CDR3 totals 14 residues.

This clonotype appeared many times. The chain's CDR3 is CASSTHRTYQETQYF. CDR3 sequence (DNA): TGCGCCAGCAGTACCCACAGGACCTACCAAGAGACCCAGTACTTC. The chain recombines TRBV5-1 with TRBJ2-5, with D possibly matching TRBD1 (5 bases). Germline V lookup: CDR1 SGHRS, CDR2 YFSETQ. V lost 5 bases to trimming and J lost 0 bases, with 14 bases between them. This CDR3 region has 15 residues.

On this clonotype itself: The junction differs from germline at one of its ends, possibly a read error. CDR3 DNA sequence: TGTGCCGGCAGTCAGATAAACGCTGAAGCTTTCTTT. Translating gives CAGSQINAEAFF. The rearrangement links TRBV12-3 or TRBV12-4 to TRBJ1-1; no firm D call. The CDR3 has 12 residues.

V is TRBV3-1 and J is TRBJ1-1; D gene unclear. Germline CDR1 LGHDT, CDR2 YNNKEL (reference sequence). This CDR3 has 13 residues. Trimming pared 6 bases from V and 1 base from J, leaving 9 bases between. The CDR3 DNA reads TGTGCCAGCAGGTCCGGAGGGAACACTGAAGCTTTCTTT. This sequence encodes CASRSGGNTEAFF.

This clonotype was recorded at least ten times. V is TRBV7-2 and J is TRBJ2-5; 7 nucleotides match TRBD2. The trim removed 5 bases at V and 5 bases at J, leaving 11 bases unmatched. Germline loops: CDR1 SGHTA, CDR2 FQGNSA. The CDR3 totals 15 residues. This CDR3 is CASSPFSGRVETQYF. CDR3 bases: TGTGCCAGCAGCCCATTTTCGGGGAGGGTTGAGACCCAGTACTTC.

This clonotype was seen repeatedly, ten times or more. V gene TRBV10-3 combines with J gene TRBJ2-1; TRBD1 agrees at 7 bases. The CDR3 contains 16 residues. V lost 4 bases to trimming and J lost 3 bases; unmatched junction nucleotides: 9. Germline CDR1 is ENHRY and CDR2 is SYGVKD. The chain's CDR3 is CAISVQGWDSYNEQFF. The CDR3 coding sequence is TGTGCCATCAGTGTACAGGGGTGGGACAGCTACAATGAGCAGTTCTTC.

This clonotype has more than one count but fewer than ten. The chain joins TRBV7-6 to TRBJ2-6; D not resolved. The CDR3 covers 17 residues. V was shortened by 3 bases and J by 0 bases, with 12 bases between the two germline ends. CDR1 is SGHVS, CDR2 FNYEAQ, per germline. CDR3 amino acids: CASSFGLRNSGANVLTF. CDR3 sequence (DNA): TGTGCCAGCAGCTTTGGATTGAGGAACTCTGGGGCCAACGTCCTGACTTTC.

The chain employs TRBV5-1 and TRBJ2-1; TRBD1 agrees at 7 bases. The DNA matches TRBJ2-7 better at its end, which makes the J call doubtful. The CDR3 is made up of 16 amino acids. CDR1 SGHRS and CDR2 YFSETQ come from the germline V gene. This CDR3 reads CASSFQGVAGYSEQYF. For the CDR3, the DNA is TGCGCCAGCAGCTTCCAGGGGGTGGCGGGCTACAGTGAGCAGTACTTC.

This clonotype was detected only a few times. The V call is TRBV30, the J call TRBJ1-5; D not resolved. The CDR3 has 14 residues. Between the trimmed V and J ends, which lost 0 bases and 4 bases, there was a span of 10 bases. CDR1 and CDR2 from the germline V gene are GTSNPN and SVGIG (reference sequence). CDR3 nucleotide sequence: TGTGCCTGGAGTGTAAGATCCGGGAATCAGCCCCAGCATTTT. Amino acid sequence: CAWSVRSGNQPQHF.

The chain employs TRBV3-1 and TRBJ2-7; D might be TRBD2 (6 bases). Per the germline V gene, CDR1 is LGHDT and CDR2 is YNNKEL (reference sequence). The CDR3 has 15 amino acids. The CDR3 is CVSSQDSRGYYEQYV. In DNA form, the CDR3 reads TGTGTCAGCAGCCAAGACAGCCGGGGGTACTACGAGCAGTACGTC.

This clonotype appeared a few times. The CDR3 region has the DNA TGCAGCGTTGGAGGGATCGATCAGCCCCAGCATTTT. It yields the protein CSVGGIDQPQHF. The gene calls are TRBV29-1 and TRBJ1-5, with D unresolved. The V gene's germline CDR1 is SQVTM and CDR2 ANQGSEA. The germline V and J ends were trimmed by 4 bases and 5 bases, with 9 bases remaining between them. The length of the CDR3 is 12 residues.

This clonotype turned up a few times. The rearrangement uses TRBV14 and TRBJ2-7; the match to TRBD1 covers 11 bases. The CDR3 extends over 14 amino acids. In germline, CDR1 is SGHDN, CDR2 FVKESK. V dropped 4 bases and J dropped 4; count of bases not matched to a gene: 3. In DNA form, the CDR3 reads TGTGCCAGCAGCCGGACAGGGGGCTGGTACGAGCAGTACTTC. This encodes CASSRTGGWYEQYF.

A word on this clonotype: This clone may be a read error of a much larger clone one base away. V and J are TRBV20-1 and TRBJ2-7; 9 bases are a match to TRBD2. Germline CDR1 DFQATT, CDR2 SNEGSKA (reference sequence). This CDR3 comprises 14 residues. The J segment lost 7 bases and the V segment lost 6 bases, leaving 13 bases of the junction unmatched. The CDR3 is CSAGGGGAHDEQYF. CDR3 sequence (DNA): TGCAGTGCAGGGGGCGGGGGGGCCCACGATGAGCAGTACTTC.

The rearrangement joins TRBV7-2 to TRBJ2-3; the match to TRBD2 covers 11 bases. Germline assignment: CDR1 SGHTA and CDR2 FQGNSA. The V gene end was trimmed by 6 bases and the J gene end by 1 base; junction bases not matched to a gene: 3. The CDR3 loop spans 15 amino acids. CDR3 in amino acids: CASRLAGAGTDTQYF. The CDR3 region has the DNA TGTGCCAGCAGACTAGCGGGGGCCGGCACAGATACGCAGTATTTT.

This clonotype was seen ten or more times. Germline is not matched at one junction end, which may reflect a read error. This sequence joins TRBV5-4 and TRBJ2-1; tentatively, D is TRBD2 (6 bases). Germline assignment: CDR1 SGHNT and CDR2 YYREEE (reference sequence). The CDR3 has 16 residues. The DNA for the CDR3 is TGCGCCAGCAGCTTGGGGGGACGAAGCTCCTACAATGAGCAGTTCTTC. This sequence encodes CASSLGGRSSYNEQFF.

V gene TRBV12-3 or TRBV12-4 combines with J gene TRBJ1-5, with 7 bases identical to TRBD1. Trimming removed 1 base from V and 2 bases from J; junction bases left unmatched: 5. The CDR3 is 16 amino acids. The CDR3 protein is CASSLDRGAGNQPQHF. The CDR3 DNA reads as TGTGCCAGCAGTTTAGACAGGGGCGCAGGCAATCAGCCCCAGCATTTT.

This clonotype was recorded many times. The chain uses TRBV6-2 or TRBV6-3 and TRBJ1-6; D may be TRBD1 (6 bases). Germline V CDR1 and CDR2: MNHEY, SVGEGT. This CDR3 spans 16 amino acids. The V end was cut by 8 bases, the J end by 7 bases, with 21 bases between. CDR3 coding DNA: TGTGCCAGCCTTCCTGAGGGCAGGGGAGGAAATTCACCCCTCCACTTT. Translation: CASLPEGRGGNSPLHF.

The CDR3 spells CASSFLAGVGMETQYF. The CDR3 bases are TGTGCCAGCAGCTTCCTAGCGGGAGTTGGTATGGAGACCCAGTACTTC. V usage is TRBV5-5 and J usage is TRBJ2-5, with 10 positions matching TRBD2. CDR1 SGHKS and CDR2 YYEKEE come from the germline V gene (reference sequence). J gave up 5 bases and V 2 bases, and 9 bases lay outside the gene matches. The length of the CDR3 is 16 residues.

This clonotype was counted between two and nine times. The rearrangement joins TRBV11-2 to TRBJ1-4, with a weak D call TRBD1 (5 bases). Germline CDR1 reads SGHAT; CDR2 reads FQNNGV. The V and J ends lost 1 base and 0 bases respectively, with 15 bases between them. This CDR3 is built from 18 residues. The CDR3 DNA reads as TGTGCCAGCAGCTTAGTGGGAGCTACAGGTGCAACTAATGAAAAACTGTTTTTT. Its protein is CASSLVGATGATNEKLFF.

The chain links TRBV5-1 to TRBJ2-1, with 7 bases aligning to TRBD1. From germline, CDR1 is SGHRS and CDR2 YFSETQ. Unmatched junction bases numbered 10, after V lost 1 base and J lost 12 bases. CDR3 length: 14 amino acids. The CDR3 nucleotides are TGCGCCAGCAGCTTGCGAGGGGGCGACTATGGGCAGTTCTTC. It is translated as CASSLRGGDYGQFF.

The rearrangement joins TRBV20-1 to TRBJ1-5; D uncertain. The CDR3 sequence is 17 residues long. CDR1 and CDR2 (germline): DFQATT, SNEGSKA (reference sequence). V shed 0 bases and J shed 3 bases, with 18 bases lying between them. CDR3 loop: CSARDFREVSYNQPQHF. The CDR3 nucleotides are TGCAGTGCTAGAGATTTTAGGGAGGTGTCCTACAATCAGCCCCAGCATTTT.

This clonotype has ten or more counts. The rearrangement links TRBV9 to TRBJ2-5; 8 positions agree with TRBD2. Looked up from germline, CDR1 is SGDLS and CDR2 is YYNGEE. The CDR3 loop spans 16 amino acids. Unmatched junction bases numbered 10, after V lost 0 bases and J lost 6 bases. The CDR3 coding sequence is TGTGCCAGCAGCGTAGGGGCGGCGGGGGGCGGGAAGACCCAGTACTTC. It translates to CASSVGAAGGGKTQYF.